This is a list of T cell receptor beta chains from one sample in a study of cytomegalovirus exposure and HLA in healthy donors. Sequencing was performed with immunoSEQ multiplex PCR; in TCRdb, only in-frame clones are kept and a portion is missing. The sample lists 150,000 or so clones; over 60% were seen once. Sequencing was done on a sample of PBMCs. Receptor source: a girl aged 10-17 years in good health and CMV-seronegative. Both conserved end residues are part of each CDR3. D genes are given only for firm matches. The size of a clone is reported for some rows only, either as once, few or many, or as a class for expanded clones.

abundance | j_gene | d_gene | v_gene | CDR3aa | CDR3nt
NA | TRBJ2-2 | NA | TRBV5-1 | CASSEGQNTGELFF | TGCGCCAGCAGCGAGGGACAGAACACCGGGGAGCTGTTTTTT
once | TRBJ2-7 | NA | TRBV28 | CASSTGLGNREQYF | TGTGCCAGCAGCACGGGACTCGGGAATCGCGAGCAGTACTTC
few | TRBJ1-3 | NA | TRBV5-1 | CASSPRDSGNTIYF | TGCGCCAGCAGCCCCCGCGACTCTGGAAACACCATATATTTT
NA | TRBJ2-1 | NA | TRBV5-1 | CASSEPEQFNEQFF | TGCGCCAGCAGCGAACCGGAGCAATTCAATGAGCAGTTCTTC
NA | TRBJ1-1 | NA | TRBV19 | CASRQRGRSNTEAFF | TGTGCCAGTAGACAACGGGGAAGATCGAACACTGAAGCTTTCTTT
NA | TRBJ1-5 | NA | TRBV19 | CASSIDPNQPQHF | TGTGCCAGTAGTATAGACCCTAATCAGCCCCAGCATTTT
once | TRBJ1-1 | NA | TRBV12-5 | CASGPRDLTEAFF | TGTGCTAGTGGCCCCAGGGATCTCACTGAAGCTTTCTTT
NA | TRBJ2-1 | NA | TRBV5-1 | CASSPAVGTSNEQFF | TGCGCCAGCAGCCCGGCGGTTGGCACTAGTAATGAGCAGTTCTTC
few | TRBJ2-7 | NA | TRBV7-6 | CASSLSERREQYF | TGTGCCAGCAGCCTCTCCGAGCGGAGGGAGCAGTACTTC
once | TRBJ2-5 | NA | TRBV5-1 | CASSLYEAHGTQYF | TGCGCCAGCAGCTTGTATGAGGCCCACGGGACCCAGTACTTC
NA | TRBJ2-3 | TRBD2 | TRBV6-4 | CASALAGGTDTQYF | TGTGCCAGCGCATTAGCGGGGGGCACAGATACGCAGTATTTT
NA | TRBJ1-5 | TRBD1 | TRBV14 | CASSYPETGDLYSNQPQHF | TGTGCCAGCAGCTACCCCGAGACAGGGGACCTGTATAGCAATCAGCCCCAGCATTTT
NA | TRBJ1-6 | NA | TRBV9 | CASSAYRDNSPLHF | TGTGCCAGCAGCGCATACAGGGATAATTCACCCCTCCACTTT
NA | TRBJ2-1 | TRBD2 | TRBV19 | CASSVVMGLAVNEQFF | TGTGCCAGTTCAGTAGTCATGGGACTAGCGGTCAATGAGCAGTTCTTC
few | TRBJ1-3 | TRBD1 | TRBV11-2 | CASSLRQGGNTIYF | TGTGCCAGCAGCCTACGACAGGGAGGAAACACCATATATTTT
NA | TRBJ1-3 | TRBD1 | TRBV15 | CATSRDRGTGYLGTIYF | TGTGCCACCAGCAGAGATCGAGGGACAGGGTATTTGGGCACCATATATTTT
NA | TRBJ1-6 | TRBD1 | TRBV7-2 | CASSFDRVRPLSPLHF | TGTGCCAGCAGCTTTGACAGGGTTCGGCCACTTTCACCCCTCCACTTT
few | TRBJ2-4 | NA | TRBV5-6 | CASSLDTAVSIQYF | TGTGCCAGCAGCTTGGATACGGCGGTGAGCATTCAGTACTTC
NA | TRBJ1-1 | TRBD1 | TRBV27 | CASSSTGGTEAFF | TGTGCCAGCAGTTCCACAGGGGGGACTGAAGCTTTCTTT
NA | TRBJ1-3 | TRBD1 | TRBV4-1 | CASRTFFDRGRDTIYF | TGCGCCAGCAGAACCTTCTTCGACAGGGGACGAGACACCATATATTTT
NA | TRBJ1-4 | NA | TRBV6-1 | CASSGSWGGEGEKLFF | TGTGCCAGCAGTGGTTCTTGGGGCGGAGAAGGTGAAAAACTGTTTTTT
NA | TRBJ2-1 | TRBD2 | TRBV28 | CASRGTSGGAAEQFF | TGTGCCAGCAGGGGGACTAGCGGGGGGGCGGCTGAGCAGTTCTTC
once | TRBJ2-2 | NA | TRBV6-1 | CASSELVLAHPNTGELFF | TGTGCCAGCAGTGAACTAGTTTTGGCGCACCCGAACACCGGGGAGCTGTTTTTT
NA | TRBJ1-2 | TRBD1 | TRBV12-5 | CASGLDPGTGGYGYTF | TGTGCTAGTGGTTTGGACCCCGGGACAGGGGGTTATGGCTACACCTTC
NA | TRBJ2-2 | TRBD2 | TRBV9 | CASSVDPSGGAVRTGELFF | TGTGCCAGCAGCGTAGACCCTAGCGGGGGGGCAGTGAGAACCGGGGAGCTGTTTTTT
NA | TRBJ2-3 | NA | TRBV5-8 | CASSDGQRNTDTQYF | TGTGCCAGCAGCGACGGACAGCGAAACACAGATACGCAGTATTTT
NA | TRBJ2-5 | NA | TRBV7-9 | CASSLSSTQETQYF | TGTGCCAGCAGCCTCTCCTCGACACAAGAGACCCAGTACTTC
few | TRBJ1-6 | TRBD1 | TRBV5-6 | CASSLTRDRGYNSPLHF | TGTGCCAGCAGCTTGACCCGGGACAGGGGTTACAATTCACCCCTCCACTTT
NA | TRBJ2-1 | TRBD2 | TRBV7-8 | CASSLGLAGWGEQFF | TGTGCCAGCAGCTTGGGCCTAGCGGGGTGGGGTGAGCAGTTCTTC
NA | TRBJ2-5 | TRBD1 | TRBV7-9 | CASSLDRGRETQYF | TGTGCCAGCAGCCTGGACAGGGGGCGTGAGACCCAGTACTTC
NA | TRBJ1-1 | NA | TRBV7-9 | CASSIITGTTEAFF | TGTGCCAGCAGCATTATAACAGGGACCACTGAAGCTTTCTTT
NA | TRBJ2-1 | NA | TRBV7-3 | CASSLSGGFNEQFF | TGTGCCAGCAGCTTAAGCGGAGGGTTTAATGAGCAGTTCTTC
NA | TRBJ2-7 | NA | TRBV29-1 | CSVRREHSHPSCEQYF | TGCAGCGTCCGGAGGGAACATAGCCACCCCTCCTGCGAGCAGTACTTC
NA | TRBJ2-5 | NA | TRBV2 | CASSEMGQQETQYF | TGTGCCAGCAGTGAGATGGGACAACAAGAGACCCAGTACTTC